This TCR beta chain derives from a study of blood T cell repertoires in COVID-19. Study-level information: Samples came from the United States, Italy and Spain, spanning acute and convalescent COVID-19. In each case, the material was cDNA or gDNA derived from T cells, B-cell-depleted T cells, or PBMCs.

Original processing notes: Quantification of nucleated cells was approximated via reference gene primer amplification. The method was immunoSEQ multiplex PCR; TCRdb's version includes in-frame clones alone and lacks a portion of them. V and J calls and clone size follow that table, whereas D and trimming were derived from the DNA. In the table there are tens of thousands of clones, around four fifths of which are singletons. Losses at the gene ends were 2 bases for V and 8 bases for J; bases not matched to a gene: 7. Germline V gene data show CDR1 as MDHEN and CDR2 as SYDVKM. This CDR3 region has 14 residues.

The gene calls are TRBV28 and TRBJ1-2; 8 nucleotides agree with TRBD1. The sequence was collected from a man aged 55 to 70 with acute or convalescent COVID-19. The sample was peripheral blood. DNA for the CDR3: TGTGCCAGCAGTTTACCCGACAGGGGCGAGGGCTACACCTTC. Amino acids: CASSLPDRGEGYTF.